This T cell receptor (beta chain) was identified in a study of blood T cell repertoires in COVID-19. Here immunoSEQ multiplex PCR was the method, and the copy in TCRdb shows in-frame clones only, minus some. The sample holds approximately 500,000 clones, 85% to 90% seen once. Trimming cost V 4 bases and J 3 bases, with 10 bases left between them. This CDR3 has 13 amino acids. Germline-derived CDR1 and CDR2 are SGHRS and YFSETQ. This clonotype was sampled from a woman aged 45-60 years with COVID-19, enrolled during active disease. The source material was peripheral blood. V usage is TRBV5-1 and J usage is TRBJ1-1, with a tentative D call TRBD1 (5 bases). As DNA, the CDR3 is TGCGCCAGCAGCCGGGGACTGGACACTGAAGCTTTCTTT. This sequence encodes CASSRGLDTEAFF.